This TCR beta chain came from a study of T cells after yellow fever vaccination (dated by TCRdb to between 2018 and 2021). Turning to the overall study: Libraries from fractions with low cell numbers were prepared with the SMART-Seq v4 Ultra Low Input RNA kit. To track T-cell clones before and after primary and booster YFV17D yellow fever vaccination, bulk TCR alpha and beta repertoires were sequenced longitudinally. Two healthy male donors, one aged 18 to 30 and one aged 30 to 40 years, were included in the cohort. Blood was drawn at multiple timepoints before and after primary and secondary immunization, with bulk PBMC replicates and cell subsets isolated. Broader findings and caveats from the paper: A small fraction of clonotypes appeared in both the CD4 and CD8 compartments, likely as a result of convergent recombination. After the booster, most clones that had expanded after primary vaccination were detected again (around 96% of CD4 and roughly nine tenths of CD8), suggesting broad maintenance of memory. Because only a couple of donors were included in the study, the extent to which the findings can be generalized is limited. The secondary T-cell response was weaker than the primary response but faster, peaking on day 5 instead of day 15. FACS-sorted repertoires could contain abundant contaminating clonotypes from the bulk population, so computational filtering was required.

This clonotype occurred a few times. Which antigen it targets is not known. Per-nucleotide qualities are absent, and no much larger clonotype sits a single base away. This sample's treatment or condition label indicates: live attenuated yellow fever vaccine strain. At each blood-draw timepoint, two biological replicates of bulk PBMCs were collected. PBMCs were isolated from peripheral blood using a standard Ficoll-Paque protocol. TriZol was used to extract RNA from bulk PBMCs, from CD4 and CD8 fractions, and from dextramer-positive and dextramer-negative fractions. TCR cDNA was made using 5'RACE template switching, a step that added a universal primer site and unique molecular identifiers. Priming for cDNA synthesis came from both the TCR alpha and TCR beta constant segments. Library amplification used two PCR steps, and the second PCR step added sample barcodes and sequencing adapters. Sequencing of libraries was performed on Illumina HiSeq 2500 (2x100 bp) or NovaSeq (2x150 bp). The source study handled its data this way. MIGEC was used to demultiplex reads and collapse the reads into UMI consensus sequences, and MiXCR was used for V(D)J alignment. Using edgeR on replicate PBMC samples, clonotypes were called vaccine-responding if FDR was below 0.01 and the log2 fold change was above 5 up to day 15. CD4 or CD8 identity was assigned to each bulk clonotype according to whether the clonotype was present at higher abundance in the sequenced CD4 repertoire or the sequenced CD8 repertoire. TCRdb ran its own pipeline on the public reads, namely fastp trimming at Q25 and MiXCR clone calling, and kept in-frame beta chains. Each CDR3 protein gets just one entry, which takes the most common genes and DNA from the rows behind it. TCRdb's processing, not the authors' own work, is the source of the V and J calls. Across this sample there are about 500,000 distinct CDR3 sequences, with about a sixth seen only once. The leading ten clones occupy 15% to 20% of the sample.

The CDR3, cysteine through phenylalanine, is 16 amino acids long. Just CDR3 DNA is preserved here, 48 bases in frame from base 1. According to the germline V gene, CDR1 reads SGHRS and CDR2 reads YFSETQ. V is shortened by 0 bases, J by 0 bases, and the region joining them spans 12 bases. The chain couples TRBV5-1 to TRBJ1-1; a confident D gene designation cannot be given. The material sequenced was PBMCs, taken about 5 days after the first yellow fever vaccination. The sequence was collected from a man younger than 30 who received the YFV17D yellow fever vaccine. The bases are TGCGCCAGCAGCTTGGTTGGAGAATCAATGAACACTGAAGCTTTCTTT. This codes for CASSLVGESMNTEAFF.